The clone carrying this T cell receptor beta chain was seen just once. It may be a read error: a sequence one base away is much more abundant. The CDR3 length is 13 residues. V was pared by 5 bases and J by 4 bases, with 4 bases of the junction left unmatched. CDR1 SEHNR and CDR2 FQNEAQ come from the germline V gene (reference sequence). Under the authors' procedure: For nucleated cells, counts were estimated from reference gene primer amplification. The assay was immunoSEQ multiplex PCR, and TCRdb's table has in-frame clones only and misses some. The V and J calls and clone size come from that table; D and trimming were worked out from the DNA. Among approximately 200,000 clones, 79% were seen once, and the ten largest hold around 5.4%. This entry comes from a study of blood T cell repertoires in COVID-19.

The sequence derives from a woman in her thirties or forties with COVID-19, enrolled during active disease. J is TRBJ1-2 and V is TRBV7-9, with 7 bases aligning to TRBD1. Sequenced input: peripheral blood. In DNA, the CDR3 is TGTGCCAGCAGCGGAGGGGACAGCTATGGCTACACCTTC. It is translated as CASSGGDSYGYTF.